A selection of T cell receptor beta chains follows, all from one sample in a study of blood T cell repertoires in COVID-19. Profiled with immunoSEQ multiplex PCR; TCRdb holds only in-frame clones, not every one. This table has around 49,000 clones, roughly 90% appearing once. The material sequenced was peripheral blood. The receptors stem from a human donor in a cohort sampled during active COVID-19. Both conserved end residues are part of each CDR3. The D gene is left open where the match is weak. Some rows mark clone size as missing; the rest say once, few, many or name a class of expanded clone.

j_call clone_size d_call v_call cdr3_nt cdr3_aa
TRBJ2-1 once NA TRBV2 TGTGCCAGCAGTGAATGGGACATCAGCTCCTACAATGAGCAGTTCTTC CASSEWDISSYNEQFF
TRBJ2-3 NA NA TRBV4-3 TGCGCCAGCAGCCAAGATTACGCGGACAGCGGCACAGATACGCAGTATTTT CASSQDYADSGTDTQYF
TRBJ1-3 NA TRBD1 TRBV6-5 TGTGCCAGCTCCGGAGGACAGGGAAGTGGAAACACCATATATTTT CASSGGQGSGNTIYF
TRBJ2-7 NA NA TRBV30 TGTGCCTGGAACAGGGCCACCAACTCCTACGAGCAGTACTTC CAWNRATNSYEQYF
TRBJ2-1 NA TRBD2 TRBV24-1 TGTGCCACCAGTGACCGACTGAAGAAGCTAGCGGGGGGAGACAATGAGCAGTTCTTC CATSDRLKKLAGGDNEQFF
TRBJ1-3 NA TRBD1 TRBV13 TGTGCCAGCAGCTGGGACAGGGGTTCTGGAAACACCATATATTTT CASSWDRGSGNTIYF
TRBJ2-7 NA TRBD1 TRBV7-8 TGTGCCAGCAGCCCGATTGTCCCCGGGACAGGCCCCGGCCAGCAGTACTTC CASSPIVPGTGPGQQYF
TRBJ2-2 NA NA TRBV12-1 TGTGCCAGCAGCCCTCCGGGACTAGCGGGAGACACCGGGGAGCTGTTTTTT CASSPPGLAGDTGELFF
TRBJ2-7 NA TRBD1 TRBV28 TGTGCCAGCAGTGACCGCCGGACAGGGCTCGACGAGCAGTACTTC CASSDRRTGLDEQYF
TRBJ1-3 NA NA TRBV25-1 TGTGCCAGCAGTCTCAGGGAGGCTGGAAACACCATATATTTT CASSLREAGNTIYF
TRBJ2-1 NA NA TRBV5-8 TGTGCCAGCAGAGGGGAGGTTTCGAACAATGAGCAGTTCTTC CASRGEVSNNEQFF
TRBJ2-2 NA TRBD2 TRBV9 TGTGCCAGCAGCTCACAGACTAGCGGGGGAGTCACCGGGGAGCTGTTTTTT CASSSQTSGGVTGELFF
TRBJ2-5 NA NA TRBV3-1/TRBV3-2 TGTGCCAGCAGCCAAGAGGTGTCGGTGTACCAAGAGACCCAGTACTTC CASSQEVSVYQETQYF
TRBJ2-7 NA TRBD2 TRBV20-1 TGCAGTGTCGGGGGGGCTTACGAGCAGTACTTC CSVGGAYEQYF
TRBJ1-3 NA NA TRBV7-2 TGTGCCAGCAGCTTAGAAGGGACACCAAACTCTGGAAACACCATATATTTT CASSLEGTPNSGNTIYF
TRBJ1-3 NA NA TRBV19 TGTGCCAGTAGTCCCGTGTGGAGCTCTGGAAACACCATATATTTT CASSPVWSSGNTIYF
TRBJ1-1 once TRBD1 TRBV18 TGTGCCAGCTCACCACCAGGACCGGGGACAGGGGCCCTGAACACTGAAGCTTTCTTT CASSPPGPGTGALNTEAFF
TRBJ1-2 NA TRBD1 TRBV7-2 TGTGCCAGCACCCAGAGGACAGGACCAAACTATGGCTACACCTTC CASTQRTGPNYGYTF